The 11 T cell receptor beta chains given below trace back to one sample, sequenced in a study of a mutant IDH1 vaccine in newly diagnosed glioma. The data were produced by immunoSEQ multiplex PCR, yet TCRdb's version contains in-frame clones alone and is incomplete. Of 45,000 to 60,000 clones in the sample, around 89% were seen once. The antigens for these receptors are not known. Specified time point: week 35, safety follow-up. What each vaccine dose contained was 300 ug of mutant IDH1 20-mer peptide, accompanied by topical imiquimod. The specimen was PBMCs, collected from a glioma patient whose treatment included an IDH1 peptide vaccine. The receptors stem from a woman between 35 and 50 years old with glioma.

The chain combines TRBV5-1 with TRBJ2-5; 7 bases are shared with TRBD1. V trimming: 0 bases; J trimming: 2 bases; junction bases outside the gene matches: 4. In germline, CDR1 is SGHRS, CDR2 YFSETQ. This CDR3 has 15 amino acids. This CDR3 is CASSLEGGRQETQYF. CDR3 nucleotides: TGCGCCAGCAGCTTGGAAGGGGGCAGGCAAGAGACCCAGTACTTC.

The chain uses TRBV5-3 and TRBJ2-7; TRBD2 agrees at 10 bases. TRBV5-3 is reported as an ORF; its role is uncertain. J gave up 6 bases and V 1 base, and 7 bases lay outside the gene matches. The CDR3 has 15 amino acids. DNA for the CDR3: TGTGCCAGAAGCTTGCCCTCTAGCGGGAGTTGCGAGCAGTACTTC. The encoded protein is CARSLPSSGSCEQYF.

The chain links TRBV15 to TRBJ2-7; D call uncertain. Trimming removed 1 base at V and 2 bases at J, with 9 bases between. The CDR3 is 14 amino acids. Per germline, CDR1 LNHNV and CDR2 YYDKDF (reference sequence). The CDR3 DNA sequence: TGTGCCACCAGCAGAGTAGGGTCCGCCTACGAGCAGTACTTC. Its protein is CATSRVGSAYEQYF.

This chain links TRBV10-1 with TRBJ1-1; D unresolved. Germline V CDR1 and CDR2: WNHNN, SYGVQD (reference sequence). The CDR3 loop spans 13 amino acids. V lost 2 bases and J lost 7, with 11 bases in between. The CDR3 protein is CASSEAGLSEAFF. The CDR3 bases are TGCGCCAGCAGTGAGGCGGGTTTGAGTGAAGCTTTCTTT.

The chain combines TRBV7-9 with TRBJ2-7; the match to TRBD2 covers 8 bases. Trimming took 3 bases from V and 0 from J; bases not matched to a gene: 4. Germline V gives CDR1 SEHNR, CDR2 FQNEAQ (reference sequence). There are 15 residues in the CDR3. In DNA form, the CDR3 reads TGTGCCAGCAGCTTTCCCCTAGCGGGCTCCTACGAGCAGTACTTC. Amino acid sequence: CASSFPLAGSYEQYF. Full variable domain (missing parts from reference TRBV7-9 and TRBJ2-7): DTGVSQNPRHKITKRGQNVTFRCDPISEHNRLYWYRQTLGQGPEFLTYFQNEAQLEKSRLLSDRFSAERPKGSFSTLEIQRTEQGDSAMYLCASSFPLAGSYEQYFGPGTRLTVT.

This chain connects TRBV15 to TRBJ2-1; 10 nucleotides match TRBD2. The CDR3 covers 15 residues. Germline V gives CDR1 LNHNV, CDR2 YYDKDF (reference sequence). Trimming at V came to 0 bases and at J to 8 bases, leaving 4 bases not matched to a gene. This CDR3 reads CATSRDSGTSDEQFF. Here the CDR3 DNA reads TGTGCCACCAGCAGAGATAGCGGGACTAGCGATGAGCAGTTCTTC.

V usage is TRBV6-6 and J usage is TRBJ2-2; 7 bases agree with TRBD1. The CDR3 has 15 amino acids. Trimming took 6 bases from V and 6 from J; bases not matched to a gene: 10. Germline CDR1 MNHNY, CDR2 SVGAGI (reference sequence). The CDR3 sequence: CASRARQGVSGELFF. CDR3 nucleotides: TGTGCCAGCAGGGCGAGACAGGGTGTTTCCGGGGAGCTGTTTTTT.

The CDR3 spells CASSLLATNEKLFF. The DNA of the CDR3 is TGTGCCAGCAGCTTACTTGCAACTAATGAAAAACTGTTTTTT. The chain uses TRBV7-2 and TRBJ1-4; D call uncertain. Germline V gene data show CDR1 as SGHTA and CDR2 as FQGNSA. V shed 2 bases and J shed 0 bases, with 4 bases lying between them. The CDR3 contains 14 residues.

This rearrangement joins TRBV6-6 to TRBJ1-3; no clear D gene. The CDR3 extends over 16 amino acids. Trimming took off 7 bases at V and 4 bases at J, with 20 bases between the two ends. Germline lookup yields CDR1 MNHNY and CDR2 SVGAGI (reference sequence). CDR3 bases: TGTGCCAGCACCGCACACCGGGGAGCGCAAGGAAACACCATATATTTT. It specifies CASTAHRGAQGNTIYF.

The chain combines TRBV30 with TRBJ2-2; a weak D match, TRBD1 (6 bases). CDR3 length: 14 residues. Germline CDR1 is GTSNPN and CDR2 is SVGIG (reference sequence). Trimming pared 0 bases from V and 7 bases from J, leaving 12 bases between. CDR3 DNA: TGTGCCTGGAGTGTACCTGGGGGCATCGGGGAGCTGTTTTTT. Protein: CAWSVPGGIGELFF.

The rearrangement links TRBV5-1 to TRBJ2-1; no reliable D call. This CDR3 region has 15 residues. Deletions cut 4 bases from V and 4 bases from J, with 15 bases between. The germline V gene encodes CDR1 SGHRS and CDR2 YFSETQ. The CDR3 here is CASSLGPSGYNEQFF. The CDR3 DNA reads as TGCGCCAGCAGCCTAGGGCCTAGTGGTTACAATGAGCAGTTCTTC.